This record covers a single T cell receptor beta chain. Clinical histories supplied by participants themselves formed the basis of cohort assignment. These data are taken from a study of blood T cell repertoires in COVID-19. Profiling relied on immunoSEQ multiplex PCR, and the TCRdb table lists in-frame clones only, not all of them. Found here are 140,000 to 150,000 clones, over 70% of them singletons; the top ten hold 11%. The germline V gene has CDR1 SGHRS and CDR2 YFSETQ. The CDR3 is 14 amino acids. Trimming shortened V by 1 base and J by 2 bases, and 7 bases separated the two germline ends. This chain connects TRBV5-1 to TRBJ1-5; D is uncertain. The receptor comes from a man aged 55 to 70 who had recovered from COVID-19. Sequencing was carried out using PBMCs or T cells enriched from blood (not recorded which). CDR3 nucleotides: TGCGCCAGCAGCTTGCGGGGTGGCAATCAGCCCCAGCATTTT. This encodes CASSLRGGNQPQHF.